This paragraph reports one T cell receptor beta chain. What it binds is unknown. CDR1 is SNHLY and CDR2 is FYNNEI in the germline V gene. This CDR3 region has 16 residues. Trimming took off 5 bases at V and 1 base at J, with 17 bases between the two ends. The data derive from a study of cytomegalovirus exposure and HLA in healthy donors. Study results and limitations: Cytomegalovirus status was reportedly diagnosed by the classifier with high sensitivity and specificity.

TCRdb's table, derived via immunoSEQ multiplex PCR, lists solely in-frame clones and lacks some. The data show 150,000 or so clones, around 89% seen once. This clonotype was sampled from a woman aged 25 to 39 in good health and CMV-seropositive. The sequenced sample consisted of PBMCs. The rearrangement joins TRBV2 to TRBJ1-2, with D possibly TRBD1 on 5 matching bases. CDR3 coding DNA: TGTGCCAGCAGTCCTGGGCCCCTAGGGGTTAACTATGGCTACACCTTC. The encoded protein is CASSPGPLGVNYGYTF.